This T cell receptor (beta chain) was documented in a study of T-cell reconstitution after alpha-beta-depleted transplantation in children. This clonotype was detected ten times or more. Construction of the TCRbeta library involved unique molecular identifiers. TCRdb ran MiXCR on the PCR reads and lists one entry per CDR3 protein. The sample records about 200,000 distinct CDR3 sequences, roughly 14% being singletons. Sample: PBMCs from the stem cell graft donor, taken from the stem cell graft. This clonotype was obtained from a human donor who donated a stem cell graft to a child with acute lymphoblastic leukemia.

CDR3 region: CASSAGRGSYNEQFF. In DNA form, the CDR3 reads TGTGCCAGCAGTGCGGGTAGGGGTTCCTACAATGAGCAGTTCTTC. The chain uses TRBV12-3 or TRBV12-4 and TRBJ2-1; D is possibly TRBD1 or TRBD2 (5 bases each). V shed 5 bases and J shed 1 base, with 12 bases lying between them. The CDR3 runs 15 residues.